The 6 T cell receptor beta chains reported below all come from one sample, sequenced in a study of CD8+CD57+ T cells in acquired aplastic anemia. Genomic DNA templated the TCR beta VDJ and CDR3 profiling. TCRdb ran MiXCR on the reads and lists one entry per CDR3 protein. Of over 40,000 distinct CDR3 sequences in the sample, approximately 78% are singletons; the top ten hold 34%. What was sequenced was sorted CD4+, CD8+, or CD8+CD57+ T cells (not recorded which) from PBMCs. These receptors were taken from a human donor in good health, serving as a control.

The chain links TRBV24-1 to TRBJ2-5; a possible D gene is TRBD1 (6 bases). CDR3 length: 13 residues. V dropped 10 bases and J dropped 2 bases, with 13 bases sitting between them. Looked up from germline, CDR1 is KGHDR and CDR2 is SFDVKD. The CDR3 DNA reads TGTGCCACTGCACAGGGTTCTCAAGAGACCCAGTACTTC. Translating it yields CATAQGSQETQYF.

CDR3 sequence reads: CATSPNGGALHF. CDR3 DNA: TGTGCCACCAGCCCGAATGGCGGGGCCCTCCACTTT. This rearrangement joins TRBV15 to TRBJ1-6; D remains ambiguous. This CDR3 contains 12 residues. Germline CDR1 and CDR2: LNHNV and YYDKDF (reference sequence). Trimming removed 5 bases from V and 14 bases from J, with 13 bases in between.

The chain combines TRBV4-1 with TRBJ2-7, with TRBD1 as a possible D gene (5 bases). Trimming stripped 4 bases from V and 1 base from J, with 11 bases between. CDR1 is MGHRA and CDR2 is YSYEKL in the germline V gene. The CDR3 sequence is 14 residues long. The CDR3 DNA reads TGCGCCAGCAGCCCGACAGCAGCTTCCTACGAGCAGTACTTC. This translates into CASSPTAASYEQYF.

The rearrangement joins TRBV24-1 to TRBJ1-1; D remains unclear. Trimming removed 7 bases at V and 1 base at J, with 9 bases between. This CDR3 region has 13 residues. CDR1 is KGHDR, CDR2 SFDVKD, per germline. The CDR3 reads CATRGSTNTEAFF. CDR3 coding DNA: TGTGCCACCAGGGGATCTACGAACACTGAAGCTTTCTTT.

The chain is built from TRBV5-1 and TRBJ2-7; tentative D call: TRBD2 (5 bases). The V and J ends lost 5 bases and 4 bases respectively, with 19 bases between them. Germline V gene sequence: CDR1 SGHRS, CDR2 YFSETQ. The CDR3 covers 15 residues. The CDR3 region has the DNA TGCGCCAGCAGTTTTTCCGGGCCGGGGATATACGAGCAGTACTTC. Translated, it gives CASSFSGPGIYEQYF.

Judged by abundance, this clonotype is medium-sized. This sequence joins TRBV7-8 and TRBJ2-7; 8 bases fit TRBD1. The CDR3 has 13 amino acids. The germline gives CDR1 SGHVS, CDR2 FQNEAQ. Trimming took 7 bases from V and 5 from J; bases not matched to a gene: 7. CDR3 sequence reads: CASTGQGVHEQYF. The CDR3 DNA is TGTGCCAGCACCGGACAGGGTGTCCACGAGCAGTACTTC.